This T cell receptor (beta chain) emerged from a study of T cell responses to AZD1222 COVID-19 vaccine. The wider study: Analysis merged second doses at about 4 or about 12 weeks.

This clone appeared once. Its antigen remains unidentified. V shed 6 bases and J shed 4 bases, with 6 bases lying between them. There are 11 residues in the CDR3. Per the germline V gene, CDR1 is LNHDA and CDR2 is SQIVND (reference sequence). The study, taken as a whole, reports: Variant regions that are unmutated are reportedly the target of nearly half of spike-specific TCRs. With dominance at 160-218 and 743-854, vaccine-associated CD4 TCRs spanned spike. It should be noted that donors were predominantly white British and more often female, and clonal diversity was possibly underestimated.

Profiled with immunoSEQ multiplex PCR; TCRdb holds only in-frame clones, not every one. This sample has over 150,000 clones, with roughly nine tenths found just once. V gene TRBV19 combines with J gene TRBJ2-5, with D possibly called TRBD1 or TRBD2 (5 bases each). The sequence was collected from an adult in good health. Sequenced here: peripheral blood, sampled on day 0 of AZD1222 vaccination. As DNA, the CDR3 is TGTGCCAGTAGGAGGGGAGAGACCCAGTACTTC. Encoded protein: CASRRGETQYF.